These 25 T cell receptor beta chains originate from one sample sequenced in a study of T cells of healthy individuals (dated by TCRdb to between 2018 and 2020). The protocol used for the library was 5' RACE. The run used an Illumina MiSeq. The public reads were run again by TCRdb, first through fastp at Q25 and then through MiXCR, and only productive beta chains were kept. A single entry per CDR3 protein holds the most common genes and DNA from its merged rows. Here the sample has over 40,000 distinct CDR3 sequences; about 4.5% occur a single time. The biggest ten clones account for approximately 8.5% of the sample. These receptor sequences come from a human donor in good health.

By sample fraction, this clonotype is medium-sized. The genes are TRBV7-2 and TRBJ2-3; D unclear. V lost 2 bases and J 0 bases, leaving 6 bases between the germline ends. CDR1 SGHTA and CDR2 FQGNSA come from the germline V gene. The CDR3 is made up of 14 amino acids. The DNA of the CDR3 is TGTGCCAGCAGCTTACGCGACAGCACAGATACGCAGTATTTT. Its translation: CASSLRDSTDTQYF.

The chain links TRBV7-1 to TRBJ2-3, with D perhaps given as TRBD1 or TRBD2 (7 bases each). TRBV7-1 is an open reading frame whose function is uncertain. The CDR3 loop spans 18 amino acids. V lost 7 bases and J 2 bases, leaving 25 bases between the germline ends. CDR3 coding DNA: TGTGCCAGCATCTCTGGGGGCGTGCGGGGGACAGCCACAGATACGCAGTATTTT. Translated, it gives CASISGGVRGTATDTQYF.

The table lists this clonotype with many counts. The chain joins TRBV3-1 to TRBJ1-6, with D possibly being TRBD1 (5 bases). Germline CDR1 is LGHDT and CDR2 is YNNKEL (reference sequence). The CDR3 loop spans 18 amino acids. V dropped 0 bases and J dropped 5 bases, with 17 bases sitting between them. The CDR3 here is CASSQEGPWHENNSPLHF. DNA for the CDR3: TGTGCCAGCAGCCAAGAGGGACCATGGCATGAGAATAATTCACCCCTCCACTTT.

This clonotype has only a few counts. The V and J genes are TRBV5-4 and TRBJ1-6; D is possibly TRBD1 (5 bases). The V gene's germline CDR1 is SGHNT and CDR2 YYREEE (reference sequence). V dropped 6 bases and J dropped 8 bases, with 18 bases sitting between them. CDR3 length: 15 amino acids. CDR3 residues: CASTMWGSRYSPLHF. The CDR3 region has the DNA TGTGCCAGCACTATGTGGGGGTCTCGGTATTCACCCCTCCACTTT.

This clonotype ranks as medium-sized (0.01 to 0.1%). The V and J genes are TRBV20-1 and TRBJ2-7, with TRBD1 identical over 9 bases. The V segment lost 6 bases and the J segment 3 bases; nucleotides outside the gene matches: 6. This CDR3 comprises 13 residues. The germline gives CDR1 DFQATT, CDR2 SNEGSKA (reference sequence). DNA of the CDR3: TGCAGTGCCCGGACAGGGGTTGACTACGAGCAGTACTTC. As protein: CSARTGVDYEQYF.

This chain connects TRBV30 to TRBJ1-6; perhaps TRBD1 as D (5 bases). The CDR3 covers 15 residues. Germline values: CDR1 GTSNPN, CDR2 SVGIG (reference sequence). Trimming shortened V by 0 bases and J by 10 bases, and 16 bases separated the two germline ends. CDR3 amino acids: CAWSVIGGERSPLHF. The CDR3 DNA sequence: TGTGCCTGGAGTGTAATTGGGGGAGAAAGATCACCCCTCCACTTT.

This clonotype was recorded many times. The chain employs TRBV6-6 and TRBJ2-3; TRBD1 agrees at 8 bases. CDR1 MNHNY and CDR2 SVGAGI come from the germline V gene (reference sequence). Trimming cost V 5 bases and J 2 bases; bases outside gene matches: 9. There are 16 residues in the CDR3. The CDR3: CASSTQGATFTDTQYF. DNA of the CDR3: TGTGCCAGCAGTACCCAGGGGGCGACTTTCACAGATACGCAGTATTTT.

The chain is built from TRBV18 and TRBJ2-7; TRBD1 agrees at 8 bases. The J segment lost 9 bases and the V segment lost 6 bases, leaving 13 bases of the junction unmatched. Per the germline V gene, CDR1 is KGHSH and CDR2 is LQKENI. CDR3 length: 14 amino acids. The CDR3 is CASSAGQGDKAQYF. The CDR3 coding sequence is TGTGCCAGCTCGGCCGGACAGGGAGATAAGGCGCAGTACTTC. Complete variable domain (other parts from reference TRBV18 and TRBJ2-7): NAGVMQNPRHLVRRRGQEARLRCSPMKGHSHVYWYRQLPEEGLKFMVYLQKENIIDESGMPKERFSAEFPKEGPSILRIQQVVRGDSAAYFCASSAGQGDKAQYFGPGTRLTVT.

This chain joins TRBV5-1 and TRBJ2-2; a weak D match, TRBD1 (6 bases). The CDR3 sequence is 15 residues long. CDR1 is SGHRS and CDR2 is YFSETQ in the germline V gene. V lost 3 bases, J lost 8 bases, and 17 bases lay in between. In DNA, the CDR3 is TGCGCCAGCAGCTCCTGGACAGAATTAGCAGGGGAGCTGTTTTTT. Protein: CASSSWTELAGELFF.

This clonotype was detected ten times or more. This chain links TRBV20-1 with TRBJ2-1, with 10 bases matching TRBD2. Germline V lookup: CDR1 DFQATT, CDR2 SNEGSKA (reference sequence). Germline trimming cut 0 bases from V and 3 bases from J; bases unmatched to any gene: 5. CDR3 size: 16 residues. The CDR3 spells CSARDVAGGNYNEQFF. The CDR3 coding sequence is TGCAGTGCTAGAGATGTAGCGGGGGGTAACTACAATGAGCAGTTCTTC.

This clonotype has ten or more counts. This chain uses TRBV10-3 with TRBJ1-4, with 8 bases identical to TRBD1. Germline CDR1 reads ENHRY; CDR2 reads SYGVKD. The CDR3 has 13 amino acids. V lost 5 bases to trimming and J lost 8 bases; unmatched junction nucleotides: 4. CDR3 residues: CAISTGGDEKLFF. CDR3 nucleotides: TGTGCCATCAGTACAGGGGGTGACGAAAAACTGTTTTTT.

This clonotype was picked up a small number of times. The rearrangement links TRBV3-1 to TRBJ2-3; TRBD2 aligns across 10 bases. J gave up 3 bases and V 4 bases, and 7 bases lay outside the gene matches. Germline loops: CDR1 LGHDT, CDR2 YNNKEL (reference sequence). This CDR3 comprises 16 residues. The CDR3 region is CASSPRSGGGTDTQYF. The CDR3 nucleotides read TGTGCCAGCAGCCCCCGGAGCGGGGGGGGTACAGATACGCAGTATTTT.

The chain employs TRBV2 and TRBJ2-1; D is uncertain. The V end lost 1 base, the J end lost 15 bases, and 13 bases lay between the germline ends. The CDR3 is 12 residues long. Germline CDR1 SNHLY, CDR2 FYNNEI. The CDR3 DNA sequence: TGTGCCAGCAGTGAAGGGGGTGGGTGGCGGTTCTTC. Protein product: CASSEGGGWRFF.

In its sample, this clonotype was seen many times. The gene calls are TRBV7-2 and TRBJ1-6; 9 positions match TRBD1. The CDR3 length is 15 residues. Germline trimming cut 2 bases from V and 7 bases from J; bases unmatched to any gene: 3. Germline V lookup: CDR1 SGHTA, CDR2 FQGNSA. The CDR3 here is CASSLTGQGNSPLHF. Written as DNA, the CDR3 is TGTGCCAGCAGCTTAACCGGACAGGGGAATTCACCCCTCCACTTT.

The chain recombines TRBV3-1 with TRBJ1-2; 7 bases agree with TRBD1. With 4 bases clipped from V and 7 bases from J, the junction kept 18 bases outside the gene matches. From germline, CDR1 is LGHDT and CDR2 YNNKEL (reference sequence). The CDR3 runs to 17 residues. The CDR3 here is CASSLHGTAQQGTGYTF. Written as DNA, the CDR3 is TGTGCCAGCAGCCTCCACGGGACAGCTCAGCAAGGTACTGGCTACACCTTC.

This clonotype showed up many times. V and J are TRBV2 and TRBJ2-7; D is unclear. CDR1 is SNHLY, CDR2 FYNNEI, per germline. Trimming shortened V by 3 bases and J by 3 bases, and 0 bases separated the two germline ends. This CDR3 has 10 residues. Here the CDR3 DNA reads TGTGCCAGCAGTGACTACGAGCAGTACTTC. This gives the protein CASSDYEQYF. Looking up the rest from reference TRBV2 and TRBJ2-7 gives the full variable domain: EPEVTQTPSHQVTQMGQEVILRCVPISNHLYFYWYRQILGQKVEFLVSFYNNEISEKSEIFDDQFSVERPDGSNFTLKIRSTKLEDSAMYFCASSDYEQYFGPGTRLTVT.

The table lists this clonotype with many counts. The V gene is TRBV11-1, the J gene TRBJ1-2, with 9 bases fitting TRBD1. J lost 7 bases, V lost 6 bases, and 6 bases had no gene match. The germline V gene has CDR1 SGHAT and CDR2 FQDESV (reference sequence). The CDR3 sequence is 13 residues long. This CDR3 reads CASSLQGARGYTF. For the CDR3, the DNA is TGTGCCAGCAGTTTACAGGGGGCGCGTGGCTACACCTTC.

This clonotype was found many times. The chain is built from TRBV20-1 and TRBJ2-5, with no clear D. CDR3 length: 15 amino acids. Germline V CDR1 and CDR2: DFQATT, SNEGSKA (reference sequence). Trimming shortened V by 6 bases and J by 0 bases, and 17 bases separated the two germline ends. The CDR3 spells CSASAWNNYQETQYF. Written as DNA, the CDR3 is TGCAGTGCCTCGGCGTGGAACAACTACCAAGAGACCCAGTACTTC.

This clonotype was counted at least ten times. The chain joins TRBV20-1 to TRBJ2-7; no definite D call. The CDR3 is 12 amino acids. Germline CDR1 DFQATT, CDR2 SNEGSKA (reference sequence). The germline V and J ends were trimmed by 3 bases and 2 bases, with 8 bases remaining between them. CDR3 sequence (DNA): TGCAGTGCTAGGGGTGGCCCCTACGAGCAGTACTTC. It codes for CSARGGPYEQYF.

This clonotype occurred a few times. The V and J genes are TRBV6-6 and TRBJ2-2, with a tentative D call TRBD2 (5 bases). The CDR3 sequence is 13 residues long. Germline loops: CDR1 MNHNY, CDR2 SVGAGI (reference sequence). Trimming removed 11 bases from V and 6 bases from J, with 16 bases in between. DNA of the CDR3: TGTGCCGCTGGGGAGTATGGCCCCGGGGAGCTGTTTTTT. Translation gives CAAGEYGPGELFF.

The chain employs TRBV6-2 or TRBV6-3 and TRBJ1-2; TRBD1 aligns across 9 bases. This CDR3 has 14 amino acids. Germline CDR1 MNHEY, CDR2 SVGEGT. V dropped 5 bases and J dropped 4; count of bases not matched to a gene: 5. CDR3 amino acids: CASSAGTGSYGYTF. The CDR3 bases are TGTGCCAGCAGTGCCGGGACAGGGAGCTATGGCTACACCTTC.

CDR3 in DNA: TGTGCCACCAGTGATTCGGAGTTGAGGGACACCGGGGAGCTGTTTTTT. It yields the protein CATSDSELRDTGELFF. V gene TRBV24-1 combines with J gene TRBJ2-2, with D possibly being TRBD2 (5 bases). CDR1 and CDR2 (germline): KGHDR, SFDVKD. This CDR3 has 16 amino acids. V was cut by 2 bases and J by 3 bases, with 12 bases left in between.

This clonotype turned up a few times. This chain joins TRBV13 and TRBJ2-5; D gene ambiguous. Trimming took 0 bases from V and 4 from J, leaving 6 bases between them. Germline-derived CDR1 and CDR2 are PRHDT and FYEKMQ (reference sequence). The CDR3 covers 13 residues. Here the CDR3 DNA reads TGTGCCAGCAGCTTAGGAATACCAGAGACCCAGTACTTC. Amino acids: CASSLGIPETQYF.

This clonotype was counted at least ten times. DNA for the CDR3: TGCAGTGCTAGAGGCGGCGGGAGCGCATACGAGCAGTACTTC. Translation gives CSARGGGSAYEQYF. The rearrangement links TRBV20-1 to TRBJ2-7, with 7 nucleotides matching TRBD2. In germline, CDR1 is DFQATT, CDR2 SNEGSKA (reference sequence). This CDR3 is built from 14 residues. With 1 base clipped from V and 4 bases from J, the junction kept 7 bases outside the gene matches.

This clonotype was seen at least ten times. The V gene is TRBV29-1, the J gene TRBJ2-7; 9 bases fit TRBD2. V shed 2 bases, J shed 6 bases, and the junction held 5 bases outside the gene matches. The CDR3 is 13 residues long. Germline V gene sequence: CDR1 SQVTM, CDR2 ANQGSEA. CDR3 sequence (DNA): TGCAGCGTTGAACAAGCGGGAGGTGGCGAGCAGTACTTC. Translation: CSVEQAGGGEQYF.